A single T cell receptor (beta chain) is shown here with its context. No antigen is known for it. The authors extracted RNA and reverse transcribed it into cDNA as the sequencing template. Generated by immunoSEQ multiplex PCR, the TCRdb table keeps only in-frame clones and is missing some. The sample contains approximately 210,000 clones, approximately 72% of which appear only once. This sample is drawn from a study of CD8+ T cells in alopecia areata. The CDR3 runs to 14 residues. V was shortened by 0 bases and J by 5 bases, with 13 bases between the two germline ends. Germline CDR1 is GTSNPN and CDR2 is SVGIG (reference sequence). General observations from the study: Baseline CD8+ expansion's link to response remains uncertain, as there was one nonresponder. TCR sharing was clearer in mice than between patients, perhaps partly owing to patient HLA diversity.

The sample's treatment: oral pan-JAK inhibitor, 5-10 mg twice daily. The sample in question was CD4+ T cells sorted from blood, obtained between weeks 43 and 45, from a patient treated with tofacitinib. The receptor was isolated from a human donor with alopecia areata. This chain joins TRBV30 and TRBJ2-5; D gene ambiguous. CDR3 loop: CAWSVLGVGETQYF. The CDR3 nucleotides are TGTGCCTGGAGTGTCCTTGGTGTCGGGGAGACCCAGTACTTC. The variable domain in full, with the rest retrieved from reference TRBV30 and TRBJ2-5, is SQTIHQWPATLVQPVGSPLSLECTVEGTSNPNLYWYRQAAGRGLQLLFYSVGIGQISSEVPQNLSASRPQDRQFILSSKKLLLSDSGFYLCAWSVLGVGETQYFGPGTRLLVL.